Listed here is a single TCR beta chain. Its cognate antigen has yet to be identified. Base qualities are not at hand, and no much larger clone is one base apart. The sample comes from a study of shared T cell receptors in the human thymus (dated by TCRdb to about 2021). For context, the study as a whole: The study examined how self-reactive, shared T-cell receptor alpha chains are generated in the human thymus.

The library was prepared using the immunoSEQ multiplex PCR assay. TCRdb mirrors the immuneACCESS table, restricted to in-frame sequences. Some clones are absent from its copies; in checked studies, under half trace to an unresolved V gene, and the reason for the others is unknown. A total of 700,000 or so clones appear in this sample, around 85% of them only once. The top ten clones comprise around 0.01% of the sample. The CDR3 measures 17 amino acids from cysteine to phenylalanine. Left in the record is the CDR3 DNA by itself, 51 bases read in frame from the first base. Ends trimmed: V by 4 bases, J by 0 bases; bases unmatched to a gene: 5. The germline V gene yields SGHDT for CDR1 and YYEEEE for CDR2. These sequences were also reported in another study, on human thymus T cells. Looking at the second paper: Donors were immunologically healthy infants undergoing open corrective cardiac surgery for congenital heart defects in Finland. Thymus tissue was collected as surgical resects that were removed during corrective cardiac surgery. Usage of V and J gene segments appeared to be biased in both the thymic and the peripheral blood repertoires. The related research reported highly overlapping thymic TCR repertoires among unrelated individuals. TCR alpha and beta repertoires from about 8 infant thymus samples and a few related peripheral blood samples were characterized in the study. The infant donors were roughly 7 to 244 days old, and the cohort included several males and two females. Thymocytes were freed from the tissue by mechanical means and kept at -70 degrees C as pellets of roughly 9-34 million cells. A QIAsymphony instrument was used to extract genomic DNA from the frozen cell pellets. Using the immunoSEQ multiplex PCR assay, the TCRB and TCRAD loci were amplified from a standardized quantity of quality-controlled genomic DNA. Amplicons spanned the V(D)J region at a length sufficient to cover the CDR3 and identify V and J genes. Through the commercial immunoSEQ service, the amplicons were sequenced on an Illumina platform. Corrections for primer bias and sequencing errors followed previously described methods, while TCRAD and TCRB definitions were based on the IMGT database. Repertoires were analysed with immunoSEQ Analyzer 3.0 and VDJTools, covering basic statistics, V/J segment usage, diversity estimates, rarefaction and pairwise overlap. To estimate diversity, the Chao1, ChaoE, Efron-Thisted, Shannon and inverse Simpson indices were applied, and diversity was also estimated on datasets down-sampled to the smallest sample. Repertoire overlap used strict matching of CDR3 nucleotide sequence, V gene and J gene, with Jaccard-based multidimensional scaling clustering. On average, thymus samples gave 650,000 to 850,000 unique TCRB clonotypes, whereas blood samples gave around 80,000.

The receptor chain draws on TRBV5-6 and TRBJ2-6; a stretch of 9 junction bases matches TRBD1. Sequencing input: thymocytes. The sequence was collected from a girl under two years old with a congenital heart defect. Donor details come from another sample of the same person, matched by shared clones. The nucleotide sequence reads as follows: TGTGCCAGCAGCCGGGACAGGGATAACTCTGGGGCCAACGTCCTGACTTTC. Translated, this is CASSRDRDNSGANVLTF.